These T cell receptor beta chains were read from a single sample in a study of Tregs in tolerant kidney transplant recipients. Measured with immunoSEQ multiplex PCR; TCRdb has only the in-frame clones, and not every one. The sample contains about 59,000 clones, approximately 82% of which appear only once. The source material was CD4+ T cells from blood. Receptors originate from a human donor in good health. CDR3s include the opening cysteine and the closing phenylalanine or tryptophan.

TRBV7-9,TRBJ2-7,CASSLAGGVYEQYF
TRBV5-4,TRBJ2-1,CASRGLAEYNEQFF
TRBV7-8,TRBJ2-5,CASSLLAGARETQYF
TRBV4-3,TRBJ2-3,CASSQDSSSTDTQYF
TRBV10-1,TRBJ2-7,CASSEFYRLAGGFREQYF
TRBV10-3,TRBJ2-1,CAISESVGGTYNEQFF
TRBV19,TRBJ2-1,CASSIGQGKYNEQFF
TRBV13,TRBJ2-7,CASSFSPWGTSGSGEQYF
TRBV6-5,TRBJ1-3,CASSRGTSSGNTIYF
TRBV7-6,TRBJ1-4,CASSLGDQGHEKLFF
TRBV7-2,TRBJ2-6,CASSLDRAGANVLTF
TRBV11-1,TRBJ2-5,CASSLTSGQETQYF
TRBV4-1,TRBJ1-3,CASSPAPWQSGNTIYF
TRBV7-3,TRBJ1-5,CASSSSTPRGNQPQHF
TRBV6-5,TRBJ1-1,CASSRQGRVNTEAFF
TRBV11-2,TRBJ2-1,CASSFDNEQFF
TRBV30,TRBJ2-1,CAWLAESSYNEQFF
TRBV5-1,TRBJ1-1,CASSLGQGSTEAFF
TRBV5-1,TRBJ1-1,CASSLEGQGSNTEAFF
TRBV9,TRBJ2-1,CASSPTPDIRYNEQFF
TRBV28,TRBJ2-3,CAMRKSGSDTQYF
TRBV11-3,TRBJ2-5,CASSLDRGGETQYF
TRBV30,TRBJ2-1,CAWSVYSEQFF
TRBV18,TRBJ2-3,CASSPVARTSGTDTQYF
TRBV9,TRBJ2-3,CASSAFAGIERDTQYF
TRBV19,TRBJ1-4,CASSIAGQGALFVYEKLFF
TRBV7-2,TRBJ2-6,CASSSQLAGASGANVLTF
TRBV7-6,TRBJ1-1,CASSLSGRKNTEAFF
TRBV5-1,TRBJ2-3,CASSSSGRRTDTQYF
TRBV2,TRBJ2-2,CASSELGAEIGELFF
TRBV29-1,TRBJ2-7,CSVEVTGGVEQYF
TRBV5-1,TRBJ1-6,CASSFRAGDNSPLHF
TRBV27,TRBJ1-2,CASSFGSNYGYTF
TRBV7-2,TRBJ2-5,CASSRSLDGETQYF
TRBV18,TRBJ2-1,CASSPSSGDYNEQFF
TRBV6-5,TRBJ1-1,CASMRGPLNTEAFF